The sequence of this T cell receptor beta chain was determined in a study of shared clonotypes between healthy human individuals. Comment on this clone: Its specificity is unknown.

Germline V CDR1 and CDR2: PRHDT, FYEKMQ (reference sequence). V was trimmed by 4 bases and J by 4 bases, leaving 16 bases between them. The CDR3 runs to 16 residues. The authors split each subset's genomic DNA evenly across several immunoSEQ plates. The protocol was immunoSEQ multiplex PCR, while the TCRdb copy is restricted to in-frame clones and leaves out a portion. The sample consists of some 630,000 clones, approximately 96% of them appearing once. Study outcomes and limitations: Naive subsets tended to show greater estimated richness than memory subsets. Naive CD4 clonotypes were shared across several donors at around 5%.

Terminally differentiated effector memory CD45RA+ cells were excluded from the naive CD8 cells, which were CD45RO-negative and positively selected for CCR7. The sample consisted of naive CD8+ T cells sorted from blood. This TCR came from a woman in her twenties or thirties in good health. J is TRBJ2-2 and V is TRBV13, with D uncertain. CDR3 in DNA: TGTGCCAGCAGCTCCGTGGCGGAAAAGGGCACCGGGGAGCTGTTTTTT. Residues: CASSSVAEKGTGELFF.